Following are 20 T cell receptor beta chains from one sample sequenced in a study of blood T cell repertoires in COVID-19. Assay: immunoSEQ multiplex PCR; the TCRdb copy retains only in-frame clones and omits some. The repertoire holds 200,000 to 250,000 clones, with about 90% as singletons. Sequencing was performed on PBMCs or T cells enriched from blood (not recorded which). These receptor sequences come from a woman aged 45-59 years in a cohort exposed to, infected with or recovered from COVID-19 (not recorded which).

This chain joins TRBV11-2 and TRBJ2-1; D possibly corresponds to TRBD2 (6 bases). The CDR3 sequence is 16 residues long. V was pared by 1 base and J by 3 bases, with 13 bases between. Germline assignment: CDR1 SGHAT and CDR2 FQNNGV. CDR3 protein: CASSLGRGAVYNEQFF. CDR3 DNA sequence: TGTGCCAGCAGCTTAGGACGCGGGGCCGTCTACAATGAGCAGTTCTTC.

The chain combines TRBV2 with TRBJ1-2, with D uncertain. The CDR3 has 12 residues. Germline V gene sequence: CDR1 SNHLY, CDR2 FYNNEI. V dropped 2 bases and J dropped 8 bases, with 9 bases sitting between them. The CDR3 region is CASSEFREGYTF. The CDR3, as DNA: TGTGCCAGCAGTGAATTTCGGGAAGGCTACACCTTC.

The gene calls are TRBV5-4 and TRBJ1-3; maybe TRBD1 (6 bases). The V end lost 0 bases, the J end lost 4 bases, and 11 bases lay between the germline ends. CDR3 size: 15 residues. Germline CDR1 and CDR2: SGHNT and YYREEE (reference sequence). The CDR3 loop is CASSLAGVSGNTIYF. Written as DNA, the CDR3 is TGTGCCAGCAGCTTGGCAGGGGTCAGCGGAAACACCATATATTTT.

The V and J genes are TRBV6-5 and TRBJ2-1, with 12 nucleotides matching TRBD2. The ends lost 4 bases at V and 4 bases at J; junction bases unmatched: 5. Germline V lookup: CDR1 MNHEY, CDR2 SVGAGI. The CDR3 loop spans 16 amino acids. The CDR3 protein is CASSSLAGGKYNEQFF. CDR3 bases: TGTGCCAGCAGTTCACTAGCGGGGGGCAAGTACAATGAGCAGTTCTTC.

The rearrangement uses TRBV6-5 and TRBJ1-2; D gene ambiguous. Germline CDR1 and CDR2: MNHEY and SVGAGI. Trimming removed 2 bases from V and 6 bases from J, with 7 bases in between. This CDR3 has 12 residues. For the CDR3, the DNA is TGTGCCAGCAGTTACCCCGAGCATGGCTACACCTTC. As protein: CASSYPEHGYTF.

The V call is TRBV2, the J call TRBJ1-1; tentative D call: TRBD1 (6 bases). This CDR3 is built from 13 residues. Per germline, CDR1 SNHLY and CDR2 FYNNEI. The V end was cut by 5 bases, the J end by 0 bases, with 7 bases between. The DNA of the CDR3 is TGTGCCAGCAGTCAGGGGCTGAACACTGAAGCTTTCTTT. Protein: CASSQGLNTEAFF.

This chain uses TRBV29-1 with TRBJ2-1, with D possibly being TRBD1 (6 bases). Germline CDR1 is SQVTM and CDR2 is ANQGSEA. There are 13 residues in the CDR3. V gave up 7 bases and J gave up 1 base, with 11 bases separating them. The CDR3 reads CSGRRGSYNEQFF. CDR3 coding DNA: TGCAGCGGCCGAAGGGGGTCCTACAATGAGCAGTTCTTC.

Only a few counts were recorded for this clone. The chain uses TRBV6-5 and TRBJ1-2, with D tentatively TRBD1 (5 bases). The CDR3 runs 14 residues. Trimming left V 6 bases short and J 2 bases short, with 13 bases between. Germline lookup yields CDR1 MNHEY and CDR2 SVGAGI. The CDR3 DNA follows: TGTGCCAGCAGCACGCGCGGGGGGAACTATGGCTACACCTTC. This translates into CASSTRGGNYGYTF.

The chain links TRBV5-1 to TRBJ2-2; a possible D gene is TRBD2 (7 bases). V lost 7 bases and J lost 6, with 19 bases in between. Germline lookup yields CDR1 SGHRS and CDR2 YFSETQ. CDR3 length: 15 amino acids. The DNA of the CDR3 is TGCGCCAGCTCGGAGAGGGGGGGCGTGTCCGGGGAGCTGTTTTTT. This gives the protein CASSERGGVSGELFF.

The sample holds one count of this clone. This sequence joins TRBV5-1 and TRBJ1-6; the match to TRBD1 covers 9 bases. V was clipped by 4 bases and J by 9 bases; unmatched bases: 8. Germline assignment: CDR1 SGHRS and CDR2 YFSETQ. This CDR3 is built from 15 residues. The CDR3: CASSGGTGSGSPLHF. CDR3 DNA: TGCGCCAGCAGCGGCGGGACAGGGTCCGGTTCACCCCTCCACTTT.

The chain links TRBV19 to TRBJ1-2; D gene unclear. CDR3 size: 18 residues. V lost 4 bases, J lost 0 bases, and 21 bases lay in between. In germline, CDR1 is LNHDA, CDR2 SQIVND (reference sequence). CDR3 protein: CASSTSPPQVVSNYGYTF. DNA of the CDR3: TGTGCCAGTAGTACCAGTCCACCCCAGGTGGTCTCTAACTATGGCTACACCTTC.

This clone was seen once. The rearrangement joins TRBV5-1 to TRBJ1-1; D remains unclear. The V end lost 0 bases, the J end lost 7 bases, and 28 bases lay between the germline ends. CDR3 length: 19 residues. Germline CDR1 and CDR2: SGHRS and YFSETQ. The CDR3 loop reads CASSLDGRELGGSSLEAFF. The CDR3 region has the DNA TGCGCCAGCAGCTTGGATGGGCGGGAGTTAGGAGGGAGTTCGCTTGAAGCTTTCTTT. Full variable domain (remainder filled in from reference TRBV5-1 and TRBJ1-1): KAGVTQTPRYLIKTRGQQVTLSCSPISGHRSVSWYQQTPGQGLQFLFEYFSETQRNKGNFPGRFSGRQFSNSRSEMNVSTLELGDSALYLCASSLDGRELGGSSLEAFFGQGTRLTVV.

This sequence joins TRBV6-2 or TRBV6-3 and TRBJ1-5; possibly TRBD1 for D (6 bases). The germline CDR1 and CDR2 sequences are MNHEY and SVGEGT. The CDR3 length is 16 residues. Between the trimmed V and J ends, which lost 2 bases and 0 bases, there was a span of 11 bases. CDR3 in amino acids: CASSYTAGDSNQPQHF. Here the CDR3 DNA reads TGTGCCAGCAGTTACACCGCAGGGGATAGCAATCAGCCCCAGCATTTT.

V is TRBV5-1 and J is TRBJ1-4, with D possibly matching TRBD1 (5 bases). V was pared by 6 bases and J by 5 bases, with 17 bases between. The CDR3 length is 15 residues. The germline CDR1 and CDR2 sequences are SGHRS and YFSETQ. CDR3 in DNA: TGCGCCAGCACCCCGGGGGGTTTCTCAAATGAAAAACTGTTTTTT. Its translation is CASTPGGFSNEKLFF.

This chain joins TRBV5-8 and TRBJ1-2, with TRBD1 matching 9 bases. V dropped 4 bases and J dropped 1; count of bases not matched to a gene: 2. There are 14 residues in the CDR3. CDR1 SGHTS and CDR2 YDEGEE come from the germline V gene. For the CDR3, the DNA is TGTGCCAGCAGCAGGACAGGGGTTAACTATGGCTACACCTTC. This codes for CASSRTGVNYGYTF.

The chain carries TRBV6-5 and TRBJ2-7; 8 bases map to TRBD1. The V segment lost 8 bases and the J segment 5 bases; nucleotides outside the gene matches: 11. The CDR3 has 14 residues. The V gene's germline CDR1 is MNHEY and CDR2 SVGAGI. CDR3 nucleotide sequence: TGTGCCAGCCCGCAGGGGGCGGGTGGTAACGAGCAGTACTTC. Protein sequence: CASPQGAGGNEQYF.

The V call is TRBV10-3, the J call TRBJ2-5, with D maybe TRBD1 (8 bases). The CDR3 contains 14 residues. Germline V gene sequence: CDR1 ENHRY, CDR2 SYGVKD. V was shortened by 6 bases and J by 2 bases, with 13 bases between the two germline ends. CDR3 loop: CAISSGTGQETQYF. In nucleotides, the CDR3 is TGTGCCATCAGCAGCGGGACAGGACAAGAGACCCAGTACTTC.

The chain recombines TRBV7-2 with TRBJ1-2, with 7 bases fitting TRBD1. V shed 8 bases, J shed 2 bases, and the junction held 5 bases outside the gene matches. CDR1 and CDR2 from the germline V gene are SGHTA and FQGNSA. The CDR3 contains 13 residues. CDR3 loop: CASFGQVNYGYTF. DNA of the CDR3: TGTGCCAGCTTCGGACAGGTGAACTATGGCTACACCTTC. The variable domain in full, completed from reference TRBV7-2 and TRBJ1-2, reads GAGVSQSPSNKVTEKGKDVELRCDPISGHTALYWYRQSLGQGLEFLIYFQGNSAPDKSGLPSDRFSAERTGGSVSTLTIQRTQQEDSAVYLCASFGQVNYGYTFGSGTRLTVV.

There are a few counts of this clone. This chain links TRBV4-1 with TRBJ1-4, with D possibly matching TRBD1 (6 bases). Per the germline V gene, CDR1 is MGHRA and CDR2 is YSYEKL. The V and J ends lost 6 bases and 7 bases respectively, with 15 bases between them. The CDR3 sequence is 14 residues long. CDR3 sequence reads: CASSLTGRAEKLFF. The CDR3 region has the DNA TGCGCCAGCAGTCTTACAGGGCGGGCTGAAAAACTGTTTTTT.

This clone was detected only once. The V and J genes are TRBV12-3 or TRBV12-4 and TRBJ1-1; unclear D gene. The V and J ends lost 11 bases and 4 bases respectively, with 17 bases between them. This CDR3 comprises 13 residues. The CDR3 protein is CAVSTMESTEAFF. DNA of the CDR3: TGTGCCGTCTCTACGATGGAGAGCACTGAAGCTTTCTTT.